These 30 T cell receptor beta chains originate from one sample sequenced in a study of cytomegalovirus exposure and HLA in healthy donors. The primer mix had 60 Vbeta and 13 Jbeta primers. Assay used: immunoSEQ multiplex PCR; TCRdb lists only in-frame clones, some missing. The table has fewer than 200,000 clones, roughly 85% seen once; the top ten hold approximately 1.5%. The sample consisted of PBMCs. The receptor source for this set is a young woman in good health and CMV-seronegative.

Turning to this clone: Other DNA sequences in this sample translate to the same CDR3. The genes are TRBV4-2 and TRBJ2-1; no reliable D call. There are 16 residues in the CDR3. The germline V gene encodes CDR1 LGHNA and CDR2 YNFKEQ. V gave up 0 bases and J gave up 0 bases, with 9 bases separating them. The CDR3 sequence: CASSQDGLGSYNEQFF. CDR3 sequence (DNA): TGTGCCAGCAGCCAAGATGGCCTAGGCTCCTACAATGAGCAGTTCTTC.

The chain employs TRBV11-3 and TRBJ2-5, with a possible D match to TRBD1 (6 bases). The CDR3 is made up of 15 amino acids. CDR1 is SGHNT and CDR2 is YENEEA in the germline V gene. V lost 0 bases and J lost 4, with 12 bases in between. In DNA form, the CDR3 reads TGTGCCAGCAGCTTAGATCCCGGCAGGGGAGAGACCCAGTACTTC. Translating it yields CASSLDPGRGETQYF.

The rearrangement uses TRBV7-8 and TRBJ2-7; 15 bases are a match to TRBD2. The CDR3 has 18 residues. With V trimmed by 1 base and J by 0 bases, 4 bases remained unmatched. The germline V gene encodes CDR1 SGHVS and CDR2 FQNEAQ. The CDR3 region is CASSLGGLAGGRSYEQYF. CDR3 nucleotide sequence: TGTGCCAGCAGCTTAGGGGGACTAGCGGGAGGTCGCTCCTACGAGCAGTACTTC. Based on the CDR3 plus reference TRBV7-8 and TRBJ2-7, the full variable domain is GAGVSQSPRYKVAKRGQDVALRCDPISGHVSLFWYQQALGQGPEFLTYFQNEAQLDKSGLPSDRFFAERPEGSVSTLKIQRTQQEDSAVYLCASSLGGLAGGRSYEQYFGPGTRLTVT.

The chain's CDR3 is CASSLGVEGTDTQYF. The CDR3 nucleotides read TGTGCCAGCAGTCTAGGGGTCGAGGGCACAGATACGCAGTATTTT. This sequence joins TRBV6-5 and TRBJ2-3; the D gene is possibly TRBD1 (5 bases). V was shortened by 5 bases and J by 1 base, with 13 bases between the two germline ends. CDR1 and CDR2 (germline): MNHEY, SVGAGI. CDR3 length equals 15 residues.

The V gene is TRBV27, the J gene TRBJ2-1; D perhaps matches TRBD1 (5 bases). The V end was cut by 6 bases, the J end by 6 bases, with 18 bases between. The CDR3 runs 15 residues. Germline V gene sequence: CDR1 MNHEY, CDR2 SMNVEV (reference sequence). The CDR3 region is CASRNVGYDSNEQFF. In nucleotides, the CDR3 is TGTGCCAGCAGAAATGTCGGCTACGACAGCAATGAGCAGTTCTTC.

This clone has only a few counts. The rearrangement links TRBV28 to TRBJ2-1, with 11 bases matching TRBD2. In germline, CDR1 is MDHEN, CDR2 SYDVKM. The CDR3 is made up of 15 amino acids. The J segment lost 2 bases and the V segment lost 6 bases, leaving 3 bases of the junction unmatched. The CDR3, as DNA: TGTGCCAGCAGCCATAGCGGGAGGGCCTACAATGAGCAGTTCTTC. Translation gives CASSHSGRAYNEQFF. Variable domain in full (rest from reference TRBV28 and TRBJ2-1): DVKVTQSSRYLVKRTGEKVFLECVQDMDHENMFWYRQDPGLGLRLIYFSYDVKMKEKGDIPEGYSVSREKKERFSLILESASTNQTSMYLCASSHSGRAYNEQFFGPGTRLTVL.

The sample holds a few counts of this clone. This chain links TRBV5-1 with TRBJ1-1; D perhaps matches TRBD1 (6 bases). The CDR3 is 14 amino acids. Deletions cut 2 bases from V and 6 bases from J, with 14 bases between. The germline V gene encodes CDR1 SGHRS and CDR2 YFSETQ. CDR3 nucleotides: TGCGCCAGCAGCTTTACAGGGAGTTTGCCTGAAGCTTTCTTT. Translated: CASSFTGSLPEAFF.

In this sample, this clone turned up a few times. The CDR3, as DNA: TGCGCCAGCAGCCAGGGACAGTTGAACTATGGCTACACCTTC. Translation: CASSQGQLNYGYTF. The V and J genes are TRBV4-3 and TRBJ1-2, with TRBD1 matching over 7 bases. Germline CDR1 and CDR2: LGHNA and YSLEER. The CDR3 runs 14 residues. V shed 3 bases and J 2 bases; nucleotides not matched to a gene: 3.

V is TRBV2 and J is TRBJ1-3; 7 bases are a match to TRBD1. J was trimmed by 0 bases and V by 6 bases; bases with no gene match: 5. Per germline, CDR1 SNHLY and CDR2 FYNNEI. The CDR3 consists of 15 residues. The CDR3 coding sequence is TGTGCCAGCAGACCACAGGGGCACTCTGGAAACACCATATATTTT. Translation gives CASRPQGHSGNTIYF.

The chain recombines TRBV7-9 with TRBJ2-3; 14 bases align to TRBD2. CDR3 size: 16 residues. The germline V gene encodes CDR1 SEHNR and CDR2 FQNEAQ (reference sequence). V lost 2 bases to trimming and J lost 5 bases; unmatched junction nucleotides: 3. The CDR3 protein is CASSLRLAGGQDTQYF. The CDR3 nucleotides read TGTGCCAGCAGCTTAAGACTAGCGGGAGGGCAAGATACGCAGTATTTT. Full variable domain (remainder filled in from reference TRBV7-9 and TRBJ2-3): DTGVSQNPRHKITKRGQNVTFRCDPISEHNRLYWYRQTLGQGPEFLTYFQNEAQLEKSRLLSDRFSAERPKGSFSTLEIQRTEQGDSAMYLCASSLRLAGGQDTQYFGPGTRLTVL.

This chain links TRBV6-5 with TRBJ2-7; tentative D call: TRBD1 (5 bases). CDR3 length: 13 residues. Germline V gives CDR1 MNHEY, CDR2 SVGAGI. Trimming removed 5 bases from V and 1 base from J, with 9 bases in between. The CDR3, as DNA: TGTGCCAGCAGTCAAGGGGTGTCCTACGAGCAGTACGTC. Translating gives CASSQGVSYEQYV.

This clone was seen a few times. The chain links TRBV5-1 to TRBJ1-1, with D uncertain. The CDR3 totals 15 residues. V shed 0 bases and J shed 5 bases, with 14 bases lying between them. Germline loops: CDR1 SGHRS, CDR2 YFSETQ. CDR3 sequence (DNA): TGCGCCAGCAGCTTGGAGGTAGCGGGGATGACTGAAGCTTTCTTT. Translating gives CASSLEVAGMTEAFF.

Of note for this clone: A junction end diverges from the germline sequence, so it may reflect a read error. The V and J genes are TRBV4-1 and TRBJ1-2; D not resolved. This CDR3 region has 13 residues. The germline gives CDR1 MGHRA, CDR2 YSYEKL. The CDR3 sequence: CASRQDGNYGYTF. The CDR3 DNA follows: TGCGCCAGCAGGCAAGACGGTAACTATGGCTACACCTTC.

J is TRBJ2-2 and V is TRBV7-2; the match to TRBD2 covers 8 bases. The CDR3 is made up of 17 amino acids. Germline V gives CDR1 SGHTA, CDR2 FQGNSA. The junction had 10 bases not matched to a gene; V was cut back by 1 base and J by 6 bases. In nucleotides, the CDR3 is TGTGCCAGCAGCTTAGGACCGGGAGGGCCAAACCCCGGGGAGCTGTTTTTT. This codes for CASSLGPGGPNPGELFF.

This chain joins TRBV30 and TRBJ1-1; 9 nucleotides align to TRBD1. With V trimmed by 4 bases and J by 7 bases, 7 bases remained unmatched. The CDR3 length is 13 residues. Germline V lookup: CDR1 GTSNPN, CDR2 SVGIG (reference sequence). CDR3 protein: CAWILDRGGEAFF. The CDR3 nucleotides read TGTGCCTGGATTCTAGACAGGGGGGGTGAAGCTTTCTTT.

This chain joins TRBV28 and TRBJ2-1; unclear D gene. V gave up 10 bases and J gave up 1 base, with 14 bases separating them. Per germline, CDR1 MDHEN and CDR2 SYDVKM. The CDR3 sequence is 14 residues long. CDR3 region: CATVRPASYNEQFF. The CDR3 DNA follows: TGTGCCACCGTCCGTCCAGCGTCCTACAATGAGCAGTTCTTC.

The chain recombines TRBV18 with TRBJ2-3; the match to TRBD2 covers 9 bases. After removal of 8 bases from V and 4 bases from J, the junction contained 7 bases not matched to a gene. Germline CDR1 KGHSH, CDR2 LQKENI. The CDR3 runs to 14 residues. The CDR3 DNA sequence: TGTGCCAGCCACGTCGCGGGAGGGCCAGATACGCAGTATTTT. Its protein is CASHVAGGPDTQYF.

The chain links TRBV5-1 to TRBJ1-2, with 8 nucleotides matching TRBD1. This CDR3 is built from 16 residues. In germline, CDR1 is SGHRS, CDR2 YFSETQ. V shed 0 bases and J 8 bases; nucleotides not matched to a gene: 12. CDR3: CASSLAPGTGQGGYTF. The CDR3 region has the DNA TGCGCCAGCAGCTTGGCCCCCGGGACAGGCCAGGGCGGCTACACCTTC.

The V gene is TRBV10-1, the J gene TRBJ2-3; 9 nucleotides line up with TRBD2. This CDR3 comprises 17 residues. CDR1 and CDR2 (germline): WNHNN, SYGVQD (reference sequence). Trimming at V came to 6 bases and at J to 3 bases, leaving 13 bases not matched to a gene. The CDR3 loop reads CASSHFSGLAGTDTQYF. CDR3 sequence (DNA): TGCGCCAGCAGCCACTTCTCCGGGCTAGCGGGAACAGATACGCAGTATTTT.

V usage is TRBV27 and J usage is TRBJ2-1; a possible D gene is TRBD2 (6 bases). CDR3 size: 20 residues. Trimming left V 2 bases short and J 3 bases short, with 26 bases between. Looked up from germline, CDR1 is MNHEY and CDR2 is SMNVEV (reference sequence). The CDR3 DNA reads TGTGCCAGCAGTTTACATACAATTCGACTACCAGCGGGTGGCTACAATGAGCAGTTCTTC. Protein sequence: CASSLHTIRLPAGGYNEQFF.

Note on this clone: Germline is not matched at one junction end, which may reflect a read error. The V and J genes are TRBV4-3 and TRBJ1-3; perhaps TRBD1 as D (5 bases). The CDR3 covers 15 residues. CDR1 and CDR2 from the germline V gene are LGHNA and YSLEER. CDR3 coding DNA: TGCGCCGGCAGCCAAGTTGGGGGGTCTGGAAACACCATATATTTT. This codes for CAGSQVGGSGNTIYF.

The V call is TRBV7-9, the J call TRBJ2-1, with 9 bases identical to TRBD1. Germline V CDR1 and CDR2: SEHNR, FQNEAQ (reference sequence). The CDR3 is made up of 15 amino acids. The J segment lost 4 bases and the V segment lost 8 bases, leaving 9 bases of the junction unmatched. The CDR3 sequence is CASRREQGAYNEQFF. CDR3 nucleotide sequence: TGTGCCAGCCGACGAGAACAGGGGGCATACAATGAGCAGTTCTTC.

This rearrangement joins TRBV7-8 to TRBJ2-5; 8 bases match TRBD1. The V segment lost 5 bases and the J segment 5 bases; nucleotides outside the gene matches: 13. The CDR3 totals 16 residues. Germline CDR1 reads SGHVS; CDR2 reads FQNEAQ. The CDR3 loop is CASSEPWTGTGETQYF. In DNA, the CDR3 is TGTGCCAGCAGCGAACCTTGGACAGGGACGGGGGAGACCCAGTACTTC.

The rearrangement links TRBV6-5 to TRBJ2-7; tentatively, D is TRBD2 (6 bases). The CDR3 has 14 residues. CDR1 and CDR2 from the germline V gene are MNHEY and SVGAGI. The ends were cut back, 5 bases at V and 3 bases at J, with 14 bases in the middle. CDR3 region: CASSPRGSGYEQYF. The CDR3 DNA sequence: TGTGCCAGCAGTCCCCGTGGTAGCGGCTACGAGCAGTACTTC.

The chain employs TRBV4-3 and TRBJ2-1; D is undetermined. V was shortened by 0 bases and J by 0 bases, with 9 bases between the two germline ends. This CDR3 is 16 amino acids long. Germline V lookup: CDR1 LGHNA, CDR2 YSLEER. In DNA, the CDR3 is TGCGCCAGCAGCCAAGAACCATCTAGCTCCTACAATGAGCAGTTCTTC. It is translated as CASSQEPSSSYNEQFF.

The chain carries TRBV25-1 and TRBJ2-7; D possibly corresponds to TRBD2 (5 bases). CDR3 size: 14 residues. CDR1 is MGHDK and CDR2 is SYGVNS in the germline V gene. Trimming cost V 1 base and J 0 bases, with 7 bases left between them. CDR3 residues: CASSESGSSYEQYF. CDR3 DNA sequence: TGTGCCAGCAGTGAATCGGGAAGCTCCTACGAGCAGTACTTC.

The V call is TRBV11-2, the J call TRBJ2-1; 7 bases match TRBD2. The V gene's germline CDR1 is SGHAT and CDR2 FQNNGV. The length of the CDR3 is 15 residues. The V gene end was trimmed by 1 base and the J gene end by 5 bases; junction bases not matched to a gene: 5. CDR3 DNA: TGTGCCAGCAGCTTAGCGGTCGCGGGGGACAATGAGCAGTTCTTC. This encodes CASSLAVAGDNEQFF.

With regard to this clone: An end of the junction differs from the germline gene, which may be a read error. The same CDR3 is also encoded by other DNA sequences in this sample. V and J are TRBV7-9 and TRBJ1-1; TRBD1 matches at 7 bases. The CDR3 totals 15 residues. Germline CDR1 reads SEHNR; CDR2 reads FQNEAQ (reference sequence). The CDR3 DNA sequence: TGTGCCAGCAGCGGACGACAGGGAGCGAACACTGAGGCTTTCTTT. It encodes CASSGRQGANTEAFF.

The chain joins TRBV19 to TRBJ2-3, with 8 bases that match TRBD2. Germline trimming cut 3 bases from V and 0 bases from J; bases unmatched to any gene: 2. The germline V gene encodes CDR1 LNHDA and CDR2 SQIVND (reference sequence). The CDR3 covers 15 residues. CDR3 DNA sequence: TGTGCCAGTAGTATCACTAGCGGTAGCACAGATACGCAGTATTTT. Protein: CASSITSGSTDTQYF.

The J gene is TRBJ1-2, the V gene TRBV4-1; maybe TRBD1 (5 bases). Germline lookup yields CDR1 MGHRA and CDR2 YSYEKL. Between the trimmed V and J ends, which lost 2 bases and 5 bases, there was a span of 21 bases. This CDR3 region has 17 residues. The chain's CDR3 is CASSQFPFGNRSYGYTF. As DNA, the CDR3 is TGCGCCAGCAGCCAATTCCCTTTTGGGAACAGGAGTTATGGCTACACCTTC.